This T cell receptor beta chain was sequenced in a study of Ad26.COV2.S vaccination and SARS-CoV-2 variants. The wider study: Into the muscle, Ad26.COV2.S was dosed once or twice, 56 days apart. Findings of the study overall: Relative to placebo recipients, vaccine recipients exhibited elevated spike-specific TCR breadth. TCR breadth and depth analyses may have underestimated total T cell responses.

The assay was immunoSEQ multiplex PCR, and TCRdb's table has in-frame clones only and misses some. The table includes over 400,000 clones, roughly 90% detected once. Regarding treatment: some 20 received Ad26.COV2.S at low or high dose, single or two shots; about 5 received placebo; per-sample allocation not given. Sampling was performed 63 days after the first vaccine or placebo injection. With regard to this clone: Its antigen is unidentified.

CDR1 is GTSNPN, CDR2 SVGIG, per germline (reference sequence). This CDR3 contains 15 residues. V shed 0 bases and J shed 4 bases, with 12 bases lying between them. This sequence was found in a person aged 18 to 59 who received the Ad26.COV2.S COVID-19 vaccine or a placebo. The gene calls are TRBV30 and TRBJ1-4; D perhaps matches TRBD1 (6 bases). The input for sequencing was peripheral blood, taken in a trial of Ad26.COV2.S vaccine versus placebo. CDR3 DNA: TGTGCCTGGAGTGTACCCGGACAGCTTAATGAAAAACTGTTTTTT. Residues: CAWSVPGQLNEKLFF.